The rows below give T cell receptor beta chains drawn from one sample of a study of naive and memory T cell subsets. TCRdb reprocessed the UMI-ligation and nested PCR reads with MiXCR, giving one entry per CDR3 protein. The sample shows over 75,000 distinct CDR3 sequences, around 14% of them seen only once. The sample comprised central memory CD4+ T cells from blood. The receptors derive from a human donor in good health. Each CDR3 is given with its conserved first and last residue. The size of a clone is reported for some rows only, either as once, few or many, or as a class for expanded clones.

TRBJ2-5,TRBV12-3/TRBV12-4,once,CASSFSPSGSGKTQYF
TRBJ1-1,TRBV21-1,NA,CARFTGTENTEAFF
TRBJ2-7,TRBV29-1,many,CSVDNGGSYEQYF
TRBJ2-5,TRBV6-1,many,CASSDLRGTSGKETQYF
TRBJ2-7,TRBV5-1,NA,CASSMTSGRRNEQYF
TRBJ1-1,TRBV5-4,few,CASSRTLNTEAFF
TRBJ2-3,TRBV4-1,many,CASSPVKAGGTDTQYF
TRBJ1-1,TRBV5-1,NA,CASSPGRGGATEAFF
TRBJ2-3,TRBV7-9,NA,CASSLTGQGSTDTQYF
TRBJ2-1,TRBV7-2,medium-sized,CASSRDRNEQFF
TRBJ1-1,TRBV29-1,many,CSVQNTEAFF
TRBJ2-5,TRBV20-1,NA,CSAARRGPAGETQYF
TRBJ2-7,TRBV20-1,many,CSASLEYEQYF
TRBJ1-6,TRBV30,many,CAYRQGNMNSPLHF
TRBJ2-5,TRBV29-1,NA,CSTHKRGVQETQYF
TRBJ2-1,TRBV7-2,few,CASSFGVSSYNEQFF
TRBJ2-7,TRBV6-2/TRBV6-3,NA,CASSYGRGIHEQYF
TRBJ1-1,TRBV5-5,few,CASSFRQHTEAFF
TRBJ1-5,TRBV7-6,NA,CASSLKQGSNQPQHF
TRBJ2-2,TRBV5-6,NA,CASSSDYRLTGELFF
TRBJ2-5,TRBV5-1,NA,CASSLAPGARTQYF
TRBJ2-6,TRBV27,few,CASRGGGANVLTF
TRBJ2-3,TRBV20-1,many,CSAISGSGVTDTQYF
TRBJ1-1,TRBV21-1,many,CASSSVNLCGEAFF
TRBJ2-3,TRBV29-1,NA,CSVENSAGPWDTQYF
TRBJ1-6,TRBV20-1,NA,CSARSGNDNSPLHF
TRBJ2-2,TRBV30,NA,CAWSRGRVGVSGELFF
TRBJ1-2,TRBV20-1,once,CSVKRTGGIYGYTF
TRBJ2-7,TRBV12-3/TRBV12-4,few,CASPSQTPNPYEQYF
TRBJ1-1,TRBV20-1,few,CSAQSGGRTEAFF
TRBJ1-1,TRBV5-1,NA,CASSPGQGRAEAFF
TRBJ1-2,TRBV11-1,NA,CASSRYSGGNYGYTF
TRBJ1-2,TRBV5-1,few,CASRTENYGYTF
TRBJ2-1,TRBV2,few,CARYRMGVAGQGYNEQFF
TRBJ1-1,TRBV5-4,NA,CASSLRARVEAFF
TRBJ2-7,TRBV30,many,CAWSAGIAGEQYF
TRBJ2-3,TRBV2,many,CASKIGENTDTQYF
TRBJ1-2,TRBV5-1,NA,CASSPAPAGTYGYTF
TRBJ1-6,TRBV20-1,NA,CSATRPGGNNSPLHF
TRBJ2-1,TRBV2,few,CASSDGGIYNEQFF
TRBJ1-2,TRBV29-1,once,CSVGENYGYTF
TRBJ2-7,TRBV5-6,few,CASSLFRLAAYEQYF
TRBJ2-1,TRBV7-2,NA,CASSLEGGWGSGRVVNEQFF
TRBJ2-3,TRBV7-3,NA,CASSLTRGSTDTQYF
TRBJ2-5,TRBV5-5,many,CASSPGLIQETQYF
TRBJ2-7,TRBV11-2,medium-sized,CASSLDRGSGYEQYF